This T cell receptor beta chain is from a study of blood T cell repertoires in COVID-19. In the original processing: How many nucleated cells were present was estimated from reference gene primer amplification. Using immunoSEQ multiplex PCR, the repertoire was profiled, and TCRdb retains in-frame clones only, with some absent. The DNA was the basis for D and trimming; V, J and clone size are from that table. The table has roughly 50,000 clones, 70% to 90% seen once; the top ten hold over 11%. The CDR3 covers 15 residues. CDR1 is SGHTA and CDR2 is FQGNSA in the germline V gene. Trimming stripped 4 bases from V and 1 base from J, with 12 bases between.

Sequencing was performed on peripheral blood. This receptor was identified in a woman aged 60-70 years with active COVID-19. The chain couples TRBV7-2 to TRBJ2-3; possibly TRBD2 for D (7 bases). The CDR3 DNA reads as TGTGCCAGCAGCTCTCGGGGGGCTCGCACAGATACGCAGTATTTT. This sequence encodes CASSSRGARTDTQYF. Full variable domain (remainder filled in from reference TRBV7-2 and TRBJ2-3): GAGVSQSPSNKVTEKGKDVELRCDPISGHTALYWYRQSLGQGLEFLIYFQGNSAPDKSGLPSDRFSAERTGGSVSTLTIQRTQQEDSAVYLCASSSRGARTDTQYFGPGTRLTVL.